A selection of T cell receptor beta chains follows, all from one sample in a study of T cells in Graves' hyperthyroidism and ophthalmopathy. Each CDR3 protein gets one entry after TCRdb re-called the multiplex PCR reads with MiXCR. The sample has approximately 600,000 distinct CDR3 sequences, around 15% seen once. Sequenced: blood. The receptor set was obtained from a woman in her 30s with Graves' hyperthyroidism. The CDR3 runs from the conserved cysteine through the conserved F or W. The D gene is left open where the match is weak. Size tells how often a clone was seen (once, few, many) or the class of an expanded clone, and some rows leave it out.

clone_size,d_call,j_call,v_call,cdr3_aa,cdr3_nt
many,TRBD2,TRBJ2-1,TRBV5-1,CASSRGSRLYNEQFF,TGCGCCAGCAGCCGCGGGAGTAGACTCTACAATGAGCAGTTCTTC
many,.,TRBJ2-1,TRBV11-3,CASSLERSNEQFF,TGTGCCAGCAGCTTAGAACGGAGCAATGAGCAGTTCTTC
many,.,TRBJ1-4,TRBV28,CASSFRRRANGELFF,TGTGCCAGCAGTTTTCGACGTAGGGCTAATGGGGAACTGTTTTTT
.,TRBD2,TRBJ2-7,TRBV10-3,CAIRAGLAGDEQYF,TGTGCCATCAGGGCAGGGCTAGCGGGAGACGAGCAGTACTTC
few,TRBD1,TRBJ1-2,TRBV2,CATTTGTGASGYTF,TGTGCCACCACAACCGGGACAGGGGCATCTGGCTACACCTTC
many,.,TRBJ1-1,TRBV28,CASSFVDWGINLNTEAFF,TGTGCCAGCAGTTTTGTAGATTGGGGTATCAACCTGAACACTGAAGCTTTCTTT
many,.,TRBJ1-5,TRBV20-1,CSARRGLSNQPQHF,TGCAGTGCTAGAAGGGGATTGAGCAATCAGCCCCAGCATTTT
few,.,TRBJ2-7,TRBV13,CASSRPGQLNYEQYF,TGTGCCAGCAGCCGCCCCGGACAGCTTAACTACGAGCAGTACTTC
.,.,TRBJ1-2,TRBV6-5,CASSYTGTGYYGYTF,TGTGCCAGCAGTTACACCGGGACGGGTTACTATGGCTACACCTTC
few,.,TRBJ1-6,TRBV12-3/TRBV12-4,CASSLLITNSPLHF,TGTGCCAGCAGTTTACTCATCACAAATTCACCCCTCCACTTT
many,TRBD2,TRBJ2-1,TRBV7-3,CASSLTRDAGGPNEQFF,TGTGCCAGCAGCTTAACGAGAGACGCGGGAGGGCCGAATGAGCAGTTCTTC
.,.,TRBJ2-5,TRBV5-1,CASRWGETQYF,TGCGCCAGCAGATGGGGGGAGACCCAGTACTTC
many,TRBD1,TRBJ2-1,TRBV9,CASSVTTGAIEQFF,TGTGCCAGCAGCGTGACGACAGGGGCCATTGAGCAGTTCTTC
few,.,TRBJ2-7,TRBV4-1,CASSQDVGPVYEQYF,TGCGCCAGCAGCCAAGATGTCGGACCCGTCTACGAGCAGTACTTC
.,TRBD2,TRBJ2-1,TRBV2,CATRGSGGSSYNEQFF,TGTGCCACCAGAGGATCGGGCGGGAGCTCCTACAATGAGCAGTTCTTC
.,.,TRBJ2-1,TRBV5-1,CASSSRSGSSYNEQFF,TGCGCCAGCAGCTCTCGAAGTGGGAGCTCCTACAATGAGCAGTTCTTC
many,.,TRBJ2-7,TRBV28,CASSLPQGYYEQYF,TGTGCCAGCAGTCTCCCGCAGGGGTACTACGAGCAGTACTTC
.,TRBD2,TRBJ2-1,TRBV12-3/TRBV12-4,CATRTSGSSSEQFF,TGTGCCACCAGAACTAGCGGGAGTAGTAGTGAGCAGTTCTTC
few,TRBD1,TRBJ2-1,TRBV19,CASSPNTGDRRDEQFF,TGTGCCAGTAGTCCAAATACAGGGGATCGGCGGGATGAGCAGTTCTTC
many,TRBD2,TRBJ2-3,TRBV20-1,CSARGLAGVSDTQYF,TGCAGTGCTAGAGGACTAGCGGGAGTGTCAGATACGCAGTATTTT
many,.,TRBJ1-3,TRBV5-1,CASTATAVGSGNTIYF,TGCGCCAGCACGGCAACAGCGGTTGGCTCTGGAAACACCATATATTTT
few,TRBD1,TRBJ1-3,TRBV7-2,CASSLQATYRGSGNTIYF,TGTGCCAGCAGCTTACAGGCGACATACAGGGGCTCTGGAAACACCATATATTTT
.,.,TRBJ1-3,TRBV15,CATSQGLSEGNTIYF,TGTGCCACCAGCCAAGGACTATCGGAGGGAAACACCATATATTTT
many,TRBD2,TRBJ2-1,TRBV15,CATQAGGIGKNEQFF,TGTGCCACCCAGGCGGGGGGTATCGGGAAGAATGAGCAGTTCTTC
.,.,TRBJ2-1,TRBV12-5,CASGLVLREGRNEQFF,TGTGCTAGTGGTTTGGTGCTTCGCGAGGGCCGCAATGAGCAGTTCTTC
many,.,TRBJ2-7,TRBV11-2,CASSIGSTEQYF,TGTGCCAGCAGCATCGGGAGTACCGAGCAGTACTTC
many,TRBD1,TRBJ2-1,TRBV12-3/TRBV12-4,CATRDRDYNEQFF,TGTGCCACCCGGGACAGGGACTACAATGAGCAGTTCTTC
many,.,TRBJ2-5,TRBV20-1,CSAGDRFQETQYF,TGCAGTGCAGGAGACAGATTCCAAGAGACCCAGTACTTC
many,TRBD1,TRBJ1-5,TRBV6-1,CASIKTGGYSNQPQHF,TGTGCCAGCATTAAGACAGGGGGCTATAGCAATCAGCCCCAGCATTTT
many,.,TRBJ1-1,TRBV5-1,CASSLGQSEAFF,TGCGCCAGCAGCTTGGGACAGTCCGAAGCTTTCTTT
few,.,TRBJ2-5,TRBV7-2,CASSLSGAGETQYF,TGTGCCAGCAGCTTATCTGGGGCGGGTGAGACCCAGTACTTC
.,TRBD1,TRBJ2-1,TRBV5-1,CASSLGAGGRNEQFF,TGCGCCAGCAGCTTGGGAGCAGGGGGAAGGAATGAGCAGTTCTTC
few,.,TRBJ2-5,TRBV19,CASSIDVELETQYF,TGTGCCAGTAGTATAGATGTAGAGTTGGAGACCCAGTACTTC
many,.,TRBJ1-2,TRBV7-2,CASSPNRRLYGYTF,TGTGCCAGCAGCCCTAACAGACGGCTCTATGGCTACACCTTC
.,TRBD1,TRBJ1-5,TRBV2,CASRRGTDSNQPQHF,TGTGCCAGCAGGCGGGGGACAGATAGCAATCAGCCCCAGCATTTT
many,TRBD2,TRBJ2-1,TRBV7-3,CASSPTLAGGEQFF,TGTGCCAGCAGCCCTACCCTAGCGGGAGGCGAGCAGTTCTTC